The TCR beta chain described here comes from a study of blood T cell repertoires in COVID-19. Germline V gene sequence: CDR1 LGHNA, CDR2 YSLEER. The CDR3 loop spans 15 amino acids. The germline V and J ends were trimmed by 4 bases and 0 bases, with 10 bases remaining between them. Only in-frame clones appear in the TCRdb table, and some are missing; sequencing was by immunoSEQ multiplex PCR. The table records about 180,000 clones, 80% to 85% of them present only once. The clonotype comes from a woman aged 80 or over with COVID-19, enrolled during active disease. This chain connects TRBV4-3 to TRBJ1-3; D is possibly TRBD1 (6 bases). The material sequenced was peripheral blood. In DNA, the CDR3 is TGCGCCAGCAGCCCCGACAGGCTCTCTGGAAACACCATATATTTT. It specifies CASSPDRLSGNTIYF.